This T cell receptor beta chain was sequenced in a study of T cells after posttransplantation cyclophosphamide. The protocol was immunoSEQ multiplex PCR, while the TCRdb copy is restricted to in-frame clones and leaves out a portion. The table lists nearly 25,000 clones, no singletons, with about 4.5% in the top ten. Ten or more counts support this clone. Its antigen is still unknown. Germline values: CDR1 MDHEN, CDR2 SYDVKM. The CDR3 consists of 15 residues. V lost 5 bases and J lost 7; bases outside the gene matches: 10. This related bone marrow graft donor gave peripheral blood on the day of marrow donation. Regarding the study as a whole: Skin or GI-infiltrating T cells shared few TRB sequences with blood. Recipient CMV seropositivity and CMV reactivation strongly tracked TRB clonality. Later post-transplant blood repertoires were often dominated by donor CD8+ memory clones.

Sequenced sample: PBMCs. The genes are TRBV28 and TRBJ1-2; 10 bases line up with TRBD1. The TCR sequence derives from a woman aged 45 to 65 in good health, CMV-negative, and a related stem cell transplant donor. CDR3 protein: CASSMYRDRGGGYTF. DNA for the CDR3: TGTGCCAGCAGTATGTACCGGGACAGGGGTGGTGGCTACACCTTC.